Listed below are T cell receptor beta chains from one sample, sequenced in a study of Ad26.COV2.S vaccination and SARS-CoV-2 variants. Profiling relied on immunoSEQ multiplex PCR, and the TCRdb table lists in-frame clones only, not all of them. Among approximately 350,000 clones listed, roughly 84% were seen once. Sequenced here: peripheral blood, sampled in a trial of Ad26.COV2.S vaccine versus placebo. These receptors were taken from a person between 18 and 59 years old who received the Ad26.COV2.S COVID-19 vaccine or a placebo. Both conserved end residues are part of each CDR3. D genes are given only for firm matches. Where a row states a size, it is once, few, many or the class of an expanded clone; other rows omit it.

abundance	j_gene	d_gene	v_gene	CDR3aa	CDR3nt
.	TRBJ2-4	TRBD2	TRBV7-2	CASSFRGTSGGVRNIQYF	TGTGCCAGCAGCTTTAGAGGGACTAGCGGGGGGGTTCGTAACATTCAGTACTTC
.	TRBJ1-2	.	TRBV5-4	CASSLEALNYGYTF	TGTGCCAGCAGCCTCGAGGCCCTAAACTATGGCTACACCTTC
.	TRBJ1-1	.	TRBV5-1	CASSFVGGTEAFF	TGCGCCAGCAGCTTCGTAGGGGGAACTGAAGCTTTCTTT
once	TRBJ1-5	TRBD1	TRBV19	CASSIPRTGVHQPQHF	TGTGCCAGTAGTATCCCCCGGACAGGGGTTCATCAGCCCCAGCATTTT
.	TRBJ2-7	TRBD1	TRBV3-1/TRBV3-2	CASSQPLTGGRYEQYF	TGTGCCAGCAGCCAACCCCTGACAGGGGGCCGCTACGAGCAGTACTTC
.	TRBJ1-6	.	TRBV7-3	CASSLWGGSNSPLHF	TGTGCCAGCAGCTTATGGGGGGGTTCAAATTCACCCCTCCACTTT
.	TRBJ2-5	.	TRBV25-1	CASSEWRHQETQYF	TGTGCCAGCAGTGAATGGCGGCACCAAGAGACCCAGTACTTC
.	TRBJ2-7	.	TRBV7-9	CASSLPVAYEQYF	TGTGCCAGCAGCTTACCCGTCGCCTACGAGCAGTACTTC
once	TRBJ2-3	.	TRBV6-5	CATKRGLNARGTQYF	TGTGCCACGAAACGGGGGCTCAATGCGAGGGGGACGCAGTATTTT
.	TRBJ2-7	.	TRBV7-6	CASSPAVGQSNYEQYF	TGTGCCAGCAGCCCAGCAGTGGGGCAGTCGAACTACGAGCAGTACTTC
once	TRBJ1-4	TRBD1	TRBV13	CASSRRDRGSLNEKLFF	TGTGCCAGCAGCCGCCGGGACAGGGGGTCCCTTAATGAAAAACTGTTTTTT
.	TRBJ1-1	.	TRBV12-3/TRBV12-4	CASRIDSVEAFF	TGTGCCAGCAGAATCGACAGCGTTGAAGCTTTCTTT
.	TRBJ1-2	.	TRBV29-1	CSVVRTGLGSAGYTF	TGCAGCGTTGTCAGGACGGGGCTCGGGTCGGCCGGCTACACCTTC
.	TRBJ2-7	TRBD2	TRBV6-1	CASSAGAYEQYF	TGTGCCAGTTCGGCGGGGGCCTACGAGCAGTACTTC
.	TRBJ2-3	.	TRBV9	CASSVELAGADTQYF	TGTGCCAGCAGCGTAGAACTAGCTGGGGCAGATACGCAGTATTTT
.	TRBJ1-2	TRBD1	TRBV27	CASSLWGTGLHYGYTF	TGTGCCAGCAGTTTATGGGGGACAGGTCTCCACTATGGCTACACCTTC
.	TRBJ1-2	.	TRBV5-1	CASSPRPESYGYTF	TGCGCCAGCAGCCCCCGCCCGGAGAGCTATGGCTACACCTTC